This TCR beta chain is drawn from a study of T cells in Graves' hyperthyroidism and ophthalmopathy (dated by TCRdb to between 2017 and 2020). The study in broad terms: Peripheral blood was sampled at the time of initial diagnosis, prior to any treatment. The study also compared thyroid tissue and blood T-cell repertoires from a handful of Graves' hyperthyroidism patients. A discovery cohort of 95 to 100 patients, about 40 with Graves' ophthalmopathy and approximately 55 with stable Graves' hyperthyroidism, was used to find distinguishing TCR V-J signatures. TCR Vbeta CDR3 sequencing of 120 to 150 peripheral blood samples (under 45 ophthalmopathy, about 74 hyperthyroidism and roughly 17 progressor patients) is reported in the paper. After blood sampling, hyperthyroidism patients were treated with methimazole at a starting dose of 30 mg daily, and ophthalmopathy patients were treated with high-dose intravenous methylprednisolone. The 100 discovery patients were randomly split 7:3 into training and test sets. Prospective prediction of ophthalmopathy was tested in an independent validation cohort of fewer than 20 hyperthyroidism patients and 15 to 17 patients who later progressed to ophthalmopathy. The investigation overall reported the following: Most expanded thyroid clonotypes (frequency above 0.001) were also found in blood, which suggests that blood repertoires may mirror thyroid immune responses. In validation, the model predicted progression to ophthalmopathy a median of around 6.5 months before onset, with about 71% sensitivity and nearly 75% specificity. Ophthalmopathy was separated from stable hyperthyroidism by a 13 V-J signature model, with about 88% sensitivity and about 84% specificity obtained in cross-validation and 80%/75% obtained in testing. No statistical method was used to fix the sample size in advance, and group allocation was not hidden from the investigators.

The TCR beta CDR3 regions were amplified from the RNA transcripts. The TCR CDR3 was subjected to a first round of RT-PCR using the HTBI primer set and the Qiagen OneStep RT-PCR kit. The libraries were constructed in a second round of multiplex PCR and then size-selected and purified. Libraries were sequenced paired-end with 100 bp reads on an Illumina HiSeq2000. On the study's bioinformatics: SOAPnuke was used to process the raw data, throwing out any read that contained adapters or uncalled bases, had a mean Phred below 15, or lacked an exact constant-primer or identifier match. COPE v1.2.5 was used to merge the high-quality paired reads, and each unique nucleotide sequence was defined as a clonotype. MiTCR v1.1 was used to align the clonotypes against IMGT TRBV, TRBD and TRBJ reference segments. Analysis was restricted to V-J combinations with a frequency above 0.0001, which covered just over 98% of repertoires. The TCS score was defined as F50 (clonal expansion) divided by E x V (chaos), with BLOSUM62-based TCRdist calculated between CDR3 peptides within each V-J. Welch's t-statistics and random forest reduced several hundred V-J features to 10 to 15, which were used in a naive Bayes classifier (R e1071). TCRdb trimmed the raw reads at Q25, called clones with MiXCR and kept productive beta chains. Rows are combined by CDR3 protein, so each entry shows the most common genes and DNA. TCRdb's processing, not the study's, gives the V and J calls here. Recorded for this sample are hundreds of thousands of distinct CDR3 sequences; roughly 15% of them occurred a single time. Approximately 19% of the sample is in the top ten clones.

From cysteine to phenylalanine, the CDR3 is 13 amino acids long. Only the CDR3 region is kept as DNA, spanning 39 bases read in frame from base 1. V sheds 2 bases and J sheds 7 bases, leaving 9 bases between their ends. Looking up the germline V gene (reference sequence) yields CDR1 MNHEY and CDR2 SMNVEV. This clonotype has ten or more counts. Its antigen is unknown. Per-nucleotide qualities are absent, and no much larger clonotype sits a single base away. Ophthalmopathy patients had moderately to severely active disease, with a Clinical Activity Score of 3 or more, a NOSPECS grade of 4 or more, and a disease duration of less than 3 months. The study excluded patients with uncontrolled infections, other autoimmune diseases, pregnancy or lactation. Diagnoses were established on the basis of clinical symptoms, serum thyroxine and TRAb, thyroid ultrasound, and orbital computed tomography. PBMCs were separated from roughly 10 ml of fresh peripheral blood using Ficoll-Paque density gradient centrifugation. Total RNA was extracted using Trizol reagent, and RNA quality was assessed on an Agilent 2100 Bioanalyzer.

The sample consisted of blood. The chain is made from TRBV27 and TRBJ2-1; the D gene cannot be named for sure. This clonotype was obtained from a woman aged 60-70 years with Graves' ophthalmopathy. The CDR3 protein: CASSLVRSNEQFF. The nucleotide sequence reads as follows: TGTGCCAGCAGTTTAGTACGGAGTAATGAGCAGTTCTTC.